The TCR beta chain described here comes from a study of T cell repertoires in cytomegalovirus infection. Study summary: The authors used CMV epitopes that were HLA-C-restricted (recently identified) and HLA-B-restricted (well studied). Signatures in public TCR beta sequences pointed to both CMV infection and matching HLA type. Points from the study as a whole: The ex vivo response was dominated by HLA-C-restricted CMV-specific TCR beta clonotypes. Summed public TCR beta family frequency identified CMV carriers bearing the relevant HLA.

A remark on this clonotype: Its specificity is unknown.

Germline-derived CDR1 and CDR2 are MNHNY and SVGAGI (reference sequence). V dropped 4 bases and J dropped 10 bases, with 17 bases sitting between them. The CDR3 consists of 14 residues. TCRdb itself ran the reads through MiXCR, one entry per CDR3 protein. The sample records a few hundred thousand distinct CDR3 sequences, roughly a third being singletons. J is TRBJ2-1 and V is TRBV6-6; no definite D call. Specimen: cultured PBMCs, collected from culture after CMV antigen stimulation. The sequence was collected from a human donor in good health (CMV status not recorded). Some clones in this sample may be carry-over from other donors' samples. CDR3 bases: TGTGCCAGCAGTTCGGGCGAAGGCCCGAGGGAGCAGTTCTTC. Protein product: CASSSGEGPREQFF.